This T cell receptor (beta chain) stems from a study of shared clonotypes between healthy human individuals. Study at large: Donors, aged 18 to 49, were a couple of women and three men.

Whole-study findings and limits: Shared across a few donors were roughly 4.7% of the naive CD4 clonotypes. Non-shared clonotypes showed lower generation probabilities than clonotypes common to all four donors.

It was 150 to 200 ng DNA, 25,000 to 35,000 T cell genomes, that sorted-subset replicate PCRs used. Data came from immunoSEQ multiplex PCR; TCRdb stores just in-frame clones and leaves some out. The sample lists some 1,100,000 clones; about 84% were seen once. Turning to this clone: Its antigen remains unidentified.

The CDR3 is made up of 15 amino acids. Germline lookup yields CDR1 MDHEN and CDR2 SYDVKM. The ends were cut back, 5 bases at V and 7 bases at J, with 18 bases in the middle. This TCR came from a man between 18 and 29 years old in good health. Some clones in this sample may be carry-over from other donors' samples. The V and J genes are TRBV28 and TRBJ1-5, with D hard to call. The sequencing input was memory CD4+ T cells from PBMCs. Subset in this sample: CD45RA-negative fraction. CDR3 residues: CASSGRHIGGQPQHF. CDR3 DNA sequence: TGTGCCAGCAGTGGCCGACATATTGGTGGACAGCCCCAGCATTTT. Full variable domain (rest looked up from reference TRBV28 and TRBJ1-5): DVKVTQSSRYLVKRTGEKVFLECVQDMDHENMFWYRQDPGLGLRLIYFSYDVKMKEKGDIPEGYSVSREKKERFSLILESASTNQTSMYLCASSGRHIGGQPQHFGDGTRLSIL.